A selection of T cell receptor beta chains follows, all from one sample in a study of blood T cell repertoires in COVID-19. Clones were sequenced by immunoSEQ multiplex PCR, and TCRdb holds only the in-frame ones, with some missing. Of about 160,000 clones listed, about four fifths are singletons. The sequenced sample was PBMCs or T cells enriched from blood (not recorded which). These TCRs come from a woman in her sixties or seventies who had recovered from COVID-19. The CDR3 runs from the conserved cysteine through the conserved F or W. D genes are given only for firm matches. The size entry is marked missing in some rows and otherwise reads once, few, many or a size class.

d_call: .
clone_size: .
v_call: TRBV12-2
j_call: TRBJ1-2
cdr3_aa: CASRLVPGQSPFGYTF
cdr3_nt: TGTGCAAGTCGCCTCGTACCGGGACAGAGCCCCTTTGGCTACACCTTC

d_call: .
clone_size: few
v_call: TRBV5-1
j_call: TRBJ2-7
cdr3_aa: CASSSLWTAYEQYF
cdr3_nt: TGCGCCAGCAGCTCGTTATGGACAGCTTACGAGCAGTACTTC

d_call: .
clone_size: .
v_call: TRBV18
j_call: TRBJ1-5
cdr3_aa: CASSPKGASNQPQHF
cdr3_nt: TGTGCCAGCTCACCAAAAGGAGCTAGCAATCAGCCCCAGCATTTT

d_call: TRBD2
clone_size: .
v_call: TRBV4-1
j_call: TRBJ2-5
cdr3_aa: CASSSGIQETQYF
cdr3_nt: TGCGCCAGCAGCAGCGGGATCCAAGAGACCCAGTACTTC

d_call: TRBD2
clone_size: once
v_call: TRBV4-2
j_call: TRBJ2-3
cdr3_aa: CASSQEGTSSTDTQYF
cdr3_nt: TGTGCCAGCAGCCAAGAGGGGACTAGCAGCACAGATACGCAGTATTTT

d_call: .
clone_size: few
v_call: TRBV7-8
j_call: TRBJ1-5
cdr3_aa: CASSRQGHQPQHF
cdr3_nt: TGTGCCAGCAGCCGGCAGGGCCATCAGCCCCAGCATTTT

d_call: TRBD2
clone_size: .
v_call: TRBV5-1
j_call: TRBJ2-5
cdr3_aa: CASSQEVLLAGGKETQYF
cdr3_nt: TGCGCCAGCAGCCAGGAGGTGTTACTAGCGGGGGGGAAAGAGACCCAGTACTTC

d_call: .
clone_size: .
v_call: TRBV9
j_call: TRBJ1-3
cdr3_aa: CASSGTGLGGNTIYF
cdr3_nt: TGTGCCAGCAGCGGAACAGGGCTGGGGGGAAACACCATATATTTT

d_call: .
clone_size: .
v_call: TRBV21-1
j_call: TRBJ2-1
cdr3_aa: CASSRWRQNNEQFF
cdr3_nt: TGTGCCAGCAGCAGATGGCGACAGAACAATGAGCAGTTCTTC

d_call: .
clone_size: .
v_call: TRBV18
j_call: TRBJ2-1
cdr3_aa: CASSLTGNEQFF
cdr3_nt: TGTGCCAGCTCACTTACTGGCAATGAGCAGTTCTTC

d_call: TRBD2
clone_size: .
v_call: TRBV5-1
j_call: TRBJ2-3
cdr3_aa: CASSPASGGALDTQYF
cdr3_nt: TGCGCCAGCAGCCCCGCTAGCGGGGGGGCTCTCGATACGCAGTATTTT

d_call: TRBD1
clone_size: .
v_call: TRBV4-1
j_call: TRBJ1-2
cdr3_aa: CASSRRDRDYGYTF
cdr3_nt: TGCGCCAGCAGCCGCAGGGACAGGGACTATGGCTACACCTTC

d_call: .
clone_size: .
v_call: TRBV5-1
j_call: TRBJ2-1
cdr3_aa: CASSSTTYNEQFF
cdr3_nt: TGCGCCAGCAGCTCCACTACTTACAATGAGCAGTTCTTC